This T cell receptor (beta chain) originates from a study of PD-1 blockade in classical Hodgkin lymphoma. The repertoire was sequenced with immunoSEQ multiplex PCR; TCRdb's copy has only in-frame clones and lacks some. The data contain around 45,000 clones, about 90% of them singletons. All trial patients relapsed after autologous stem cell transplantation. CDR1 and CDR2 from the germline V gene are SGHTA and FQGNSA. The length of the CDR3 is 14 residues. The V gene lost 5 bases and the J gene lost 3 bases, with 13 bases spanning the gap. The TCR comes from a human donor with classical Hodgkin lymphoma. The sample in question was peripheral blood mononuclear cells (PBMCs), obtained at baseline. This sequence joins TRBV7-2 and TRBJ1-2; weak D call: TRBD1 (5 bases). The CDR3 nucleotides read TGTGCCAGCAGCCCCGGGACGGAATACTATGGCTACACCTTC. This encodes CASSPGTEYYGYTF. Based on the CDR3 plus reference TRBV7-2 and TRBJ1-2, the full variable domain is GAGVSQSPSNKVTEKGKDVELRCDPISGHTALYWYRQSLGQGLEFLIYFQGNSAPDKSGLPSDRFSAERTGGSVSTLTIQRTQQEDSAVYLCASSPGTEYYGYTFGSGTRLTVV.